This passage covers 23 T cell receptor beta chains from one sample sequenced in a study of T cells after yellow fever vaccination. TCRdb re-analysed the 5' RACE reads in MiXCR, keeping a single row per CDR3 protein. The table lists a few hundred thousand distinct CDR3 sequences, 6.9% of them singletons. This specimen consisted of CD4+ T cells sorted from PBMCs, obtained 15 days after the yellow fever booster vaccination. The source is a man aged 30 to 39 who received the YFV17D yellow fever vaccine.

V usage is TRBV14 and J usage is TRBJ2-1; 8 positions match TRBD2. Per the germline V gene, CDR1 is SGHDN and CDR2 is FVKESK. The CDR3 loop spans 17 amino acids. V was pared by 1 base and J by 5 bases, with 10 bases of the junction left unmatched. CDR3 amino acids: CASSQAWGLGVNNEQFF. DNA of the CDR3: TGTGCCAGCAGCCAAGCCTGGGGACTAGGCGTAAACAATGAGCAGTTCTTC.

The gene calls are TRBV28 and TRBJ1-4; 8 bases are a match to TRBD1. The germline CDR1 and CDR2 sequences are MDHEN and SYDVKM. Trimming at V came to 5 bases and at J to 6 bases, leaving 11 bases not matched to a gene. The CDR3 loop spans 16 amino acids. The CDR3, as DNA: TGTGCCAGCAGTAGCATCGGGGACAGGAAATATGAAAAACTGTTTTTT. Its translation is CASSSIGDRKYEKLFF.

This rearrangement joins TRBV6-5 to TRBJ2-7; 9 bases fit TRBD2. This CDR3 comprises 15 residues. Looked up from germline, CDR1 is MNHEY and CDR2 is SVGAGI. The trim removed 1 base at V and 4 bases at J, leaving 5 bases unmatched. CDR3 in DNA: TGTGCCAGCAGTTACTTGTCTAGCGGGGAATACGAGCAGTACTTC. Translation gives CASSYLSSGEYEQYF.

The chain employs TRBV7-9 and TRBJ2-5; D not resolved. Looked up from germline, CDR1 is SEHNR and CDR2 is FQNEAQ (reference sequence). The CDR3 is 14 residues long. The V end lost 3 bases, the J end lost 5 bases, and 13 bases lay between the germline ends. As DNA, the CDR3 is TGTGCCAGCAGCTTTGACTTGTCGGGTGAGACCCAGTACTTC. This sequence encodes CASSFDLSGETQYF.

This clonotype was found a few times. The chain couples TRBV29-1 to TRBJ1-2; 9 bases map to TRBD1. The V segment lost 4 bases and the J segment 6 bases; nucleotides outside the gene matches: 9. The CDR3 consists of 14 residues. Germline CDR1 and CDR2: SQVTM and ANQGSEA. The DNA of the CDR3 is TGCAGCGTTGGCACAGGGGGCCCAAGTGATGGCTACACCTTC. Translating gives CSVGTGGPSDGYTF.

This clonotype was detected many times. This chain links TRBV6-5 with TRBJ2-5; 7 positions agree with TRBD2. Germline loops: CDR1 MNHEY, CDR2 SVGAGI. The CDR3 length is 18 residues. After removal of 2 bases from V and 2 bases from J, the junction contained 14 bases not matched to a gene. The CDR3 nucleotides read TGTGCCAGCAGTTACGGTTCCAGCGGGAAGTTCGGTCAAGAGACCCAGTACTTC. Encoded protein: CASSYGSSGKFGQETQYF.

This clonotype has a count of ten or more. The gene calls are TRBV18 and TRBJ2-2; D is possibly TRBD1 or TRBD2 (5 bases each). This CDR3 contains 17 residues. In germline, CDR1 is KGHSH, CDR2 LQKENI. Trimming took 0 bases from V and 1 from J, leaving 12 bases between them. In DNA form, the CDR3 reads TGTGCCAGCTCACCACCGGTGGGGACCCAGAACACCGGGGAGCTGTTTTTT. Its translation is CASSPPVGTQNTGELFF.

This chain joins TRBV10-1 and TRBJ2-2, with 10 bases aligning to TRBD2. This CDR3 has 15 amino acids. V lost 4 bases, J lost 6 bases, and 5 bases stayed unmatched. Looked up from germline, CDR1 is WNHNN and CDR2 is SYGVQD (reference sequence). The CDR3 DNA reads as TGCGCCAGCAGTGCCAGCGGGAGGGCAGCCGGGGAGCTGTTTTTT. Protein: CASSASGRAAGELFF.

Of note for this clonotype: A much larger clone sits a single nucleotide away, making a read error possible. This chain connects TRBV5-1 to TRBJ2-7; weak D call: TRBD1 (5 bases). The CDR3 loop spans 15 amino acids. V was trimmed by 0 bases and J by 5 bases, leaving 15 bases between them. Germline V gene data show CDR1 as SGHRS and CDR2 as YFSETQ. CDR3 in amino acids: CASSLALGQGNEQYF. As DNA, the CDR3 is TGCGCCAGCAGCTTGGCCCTGGGGCAGGGAAACGAGCAGTACTTC.

Ten or more counts support this clonotype. The chain recombines TRBV10-3 with TRBJ1-5, with a weak D call TRBD1 (6 bases). Trimming left V 4 bases short and J 7 bases short, with 8 bases between. This CDR3 contains 12 residues. The germline gives CDR1 ENHRY, CDR2 SYGVKD. This CDR3 reads CAISAGDQPQHF. CDR3 coding DNA: TGTGCCATCAGTGCAGGGGACCAGCCCCAGCATTTT.

This clonotype was observed at least ten times. This chain uses TRBV6-2 or TRBV6-3 with TRBJ2-7, with TRBD2 matching 10 bases. Germline CDR1 and CDR2: MNHEY and SVGEGT. CDR3 length: 15 amino acids. Unmatched junction bases numbered 8, after V lost 7 bases and J lost 2 bases. The CDR3 DNA reads as TGTGCCAGCACTCCACCTCTAGCGGGAGCCTACGAGCAGTACTTC. Its protein product is CASTPPLAGAYEQYF.

This clonotype came up many times. J is TRBJ2-3 and V is TRBV9; 9 positions agree with TRBD1. The CDR3 is 14 residues long. CDR1 and CDR2 from the germline V gene are SGDLS and YYNGEE. The ends lost 3 bases at V and 6 bases at J; junction bases unmatched: 5. Written as DNA, the CDR3 is TGTGCCAGCAGCGCCACAGGGGGCCGGGATACGCAGTATTTT. It is translated as CASSATGGRDTQYF. Supplemented by reference TRBV9 and TRBJ2-3, the full variable domain reads DSGVTQTPKHLITATGQRVTLRCSPRSGDLSVYWYQQSLDQGLQFLIQYYNGEERAKGNILERFSAQQFPDLHSELNLSSLELGDSALYFCASSATGGRDTQYFGPGTRLTVL.

This chain connects TRBV7-2 to TRBJ2-2; D gene uncertain. The V end was cut by 6 bases, the J end by 4 bases, with 9 bases between. Germline CDR1 reads SGHTA; CDR2 reads FQGNSA. The CDR3 length is 13 residues. In DNA form, the CDR3 reads TGTGCCAGCAGTCTCCCCTCCACCGGGGAGCTGTTTTTT. This gives the protein CASSLPSTGELFF.

This clonotype was picked up a small number of times. The CDR3 protein is CAWSVGGSNTGELFF. The CDR3 nucleotides read TGTGCCTGGAGTGTAGGGGGATCGAACACCGGGGAGCTGTTTTTT. The chain couples TRBV30 to TRBJ2-2; D is perhaps TRBD1 (6 bases). V was shortened by 0 bases and J by 0 bases, with 8 bases between the two germline ends. The CDR3 runs 15 residues. Germline CDR1 reads GTSNPN; CDR2 reads SVGIG (reference sequence).

This clonotype has just a few counts. The CDR3 DNA follows: TGCGCCAGCAGCTTGGCATCGCGGGGATACTACGAGCAGTACTTC. It is translated as CASSLASRGYYEQYF. V is TRBV5-1 and J is TRBJ2-7, with a weak D call TRBD2 (6 bases). Trimming took 0 bases from V and 3 from J, leaving 13 bases between them. CDR3 size: 15 residues. CDR1 and CDR2 (germline): SGHRS, YFSETQ.

This clonotype was seen repeatedly, ten times or more. The chain couples TRBV6-5 to TRBJ2-7; D uncertain. Trimming took off 5 bases at V and 0 bases at J, with 11 bases between the two ends. The CDR3 is 14 amino acids. Germline V gene sequence: CDR1 MNHEY, CDR2 SVGAGI. CDR3 sequence (DNA): TGTGCCAGCAGTCACAACAGTGGCTCCTACGAGCAGTACTTC. Translating gives CASSHNSGSYEQYF.

This clonotype has at least ten counts. The chain joins TRBV5-1 to TRBJ2-2; 7 bases fit TRBD1. The CDR3 has 12 residues. With 7 bases clipped from V and 6 bases from J, the junction kept 3 bases outside the gene matches. The V gene's germline CDR1 is SGHRS and CDR2 YFSETQ. The chain's CDR3 is CASQTGSGELFF. For the CDR3, the DNA is TGCGCCAGCCAGACAGGGTCCGGGGAGCTGTTTTTT.

This clonotype was seen repeatedly, ten times or more. The chain recombines TRBV28 with TRBJ2-3, with TRBD1 as a possible D gene (6 bases). Germline CDR1 MDHEN, CDR2 SYDVKM. With 4 bases removed from V and 4 bases from J, the gap between germline ends came to 15 bases. This CDR3 contains 15 residues. The DNA for the CDR3 is TGTGCCAGCAGTTCCCCAGGGGCGGGCGCAGATACGCAGTATTTT. Protein sequence: CASSSPGAGADTQYF.

The chain combines TRBV11-2 with TRBJ1-2; D ambiguous. The CDR3 contains 12 residues. The germline V and J ends were trimmed by 1 base and 6 bases, with 6 bases remaining between them. From germline, CDR1 is SGHAT and CDR2 FQNNGV. The CDR3 loop reads CASSLGRDGYTF. In DNA, the CDR3 is TGTGCCAGCAGCTTAGGTAGAGATGGCTACACCTTC.

This clonotype was counted only a few times. The chain carries TRBV4-3 and TRBJ2-5, with D hard to call. CDR1 is LGHNA, CDR2 YSLEER, per germline. Trimming shortened V by 0 bases and J by 5 bases, and 7 bases separated the two germline ends. This CDR3 contains 13 residues. The CDR3 nucleotides read TGCGCCAGCAGCCAAGATGTACGGGAGACCCAGTACTTC. Protein: CASSQDVRETQYF.

CDR3 protein: CASSLFGVTYEQYF. The CDR3, as DNA: TGTGCCAGCAGTTTATTCGGGGTAACCTACGAGCAGTACTTC. This chain joins TRBV27 and TRBJ2-7; maybe TRBD2 (5 bases). This CDR3 contains 14 residues. The germline V and J ends were trimmed by 1 base and 2 bases, with 9 bases remaining between them. Germline values: CDR1 MNHEY, CDR2 SMNVEV (reference sequence).

This clonotype was seen many times. This chain links TRBV30 with TRBJ2-7, with D possibly TRBD1 on 5 matching bases. The CDR3 has 13 residues. Germline V CDR1 and CDR2: GTSNPN, SVGIG (reference sequence). Trimming pared 5 bases from V and 0 bases from J, leaving 11 bases between. Here the CDR3 reads CAWGAGISYEQYF. The CDR3 DNA sequence: TGTGCCTGGGGAGCAGGGATCTCCTACGAGCAGTACTTC.

The V and J genes are TRBV10-3 and TRBJ1-6, with TRBD1 matching over 11 bases. Germline CDR1 and CDR2: ENHRY and SYGVKD. The CDR3 runs 15 residues. Losses at the gene ends were 3 bases for V and 9 bases for J; bases not matched to a gene: 4. CDR3 sequence reads: CAISDRDRGTSPLHF. As DNA, the CDR3 is TGTGCCATCAGTGACCGGGACAGGGGGACTTCACCCCTCCACTTT.